This record concerns one TCR beta chain sequence. Sequenced by immunoSEQ multiplex PCR; TCRdb stores in-frame clones only, minus some. The table includes around 170,000 clones, around 75% detected once. The sample belongs to a study of blood T cell repertoires in COVID-19. Across the study: The origin of the acute and convalescent COVID-19 samples was the United States, Italy and Spain. The cDNA or gDNA used as material had been derived from T cells, B-cell-depleted T cells, or PBMCs.

This CDR3 comprises 15 residues. Germline trimming cut 5 bases from V and 5 bases from J; bases unmatched to any gene: 6. Germline values: CDR1 MNHEY, CDR2 SMNVEV (reference sequence). The TCR was taken from a woman aged 80 or over with acute or convalescent COVID-19. This rearrangement joins TRBV27 to TRBJ1-4, with 9 bases that match TRBD1. Material for sequencing was peripheral blood. This CDR3 reads CASSSSGTGNEKLFF. CDR3 bases: TGTGCCAGCAGTAGTTCGGGGACAGGGAATGAAAAACTGTTTTTT.